This T cell receptor (beta chain) was identified in a study of PD-1 blockade in classical Hodgkin lymphoma. This clone came up a few times. Looked up from germline, CDR1 is SGHTA and CDR2 is FQGNSA. This CDR3 spans 10 amino acids. Trimming took 4 bases from V and 13 from J, leaving 8 bases between them. The table came from immunoSEQ multiplex PCR; TCRdb's copy has only in-frame clones and leaves some out. The data show approximately 6,600 clones, more than 50% seen once. Every patient had relapsed following autologous stem cell transplantation, and cohorts differed in brentuximab vedotin exposure. Magnetic negative selection isolated CD8+ T cells from thawed PBMCs.

The sequenced sample was CD8+ T cells from blood, obtained at baseline. The receptor was isolated from a human donor with classical Hodgkin lymphoma. This rearrangement joins TRBV7-2 to TRBJ2-1; D is undetermined. CDR3 sequence reads: CASSSNRQFF. The CDR3 coding sequence is TGTGCCAGCAGCTCAAACCGACAGTTCTTC. The entire variable domain, with the rest obtained from reference TRBV7-2 and TRBJ2-1, is as follows: GAGVSQSPSNKVTEKGKDVELRCDPISGHTALYWYRQSLGQGLEFLIYFQGNSAPDKSGLPSDRFSAERTGGSVSTLTIQRTQQEDSAVYLCASSSNRQFFGPGTRLTVL.